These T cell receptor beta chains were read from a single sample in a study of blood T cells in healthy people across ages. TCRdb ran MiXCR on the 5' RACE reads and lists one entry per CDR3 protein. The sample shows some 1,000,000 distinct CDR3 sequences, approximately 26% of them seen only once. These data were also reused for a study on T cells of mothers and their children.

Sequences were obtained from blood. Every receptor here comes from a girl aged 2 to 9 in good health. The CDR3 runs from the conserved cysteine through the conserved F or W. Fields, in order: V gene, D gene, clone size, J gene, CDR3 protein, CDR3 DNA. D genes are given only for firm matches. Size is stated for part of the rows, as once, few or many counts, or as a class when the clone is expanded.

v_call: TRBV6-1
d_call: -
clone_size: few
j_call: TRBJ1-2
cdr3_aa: CAIPARDGRYGYTF
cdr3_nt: TGTGCCATCCCGGCCCGGGACGGACGCTATGGCTACACCTTC

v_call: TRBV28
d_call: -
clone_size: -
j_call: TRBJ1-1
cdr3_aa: CATLNRENTEAFF
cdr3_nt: TGTGCCACCCTGAACAGGGAAAACACTGAAGCTTTCTTT

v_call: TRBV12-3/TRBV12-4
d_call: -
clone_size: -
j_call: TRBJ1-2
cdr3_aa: CASSLQTPNYGYTF
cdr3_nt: TGTGCCAGCAGTCTGCAGACACCTAACTATGGCTACACCTTC

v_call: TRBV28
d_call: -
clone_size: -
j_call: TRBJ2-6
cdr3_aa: CASSFLYDGANVLTF
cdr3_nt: TGTGCCAGCAGTTTCCTTTACGATGGGGCCAACGTCCTGACTTTC

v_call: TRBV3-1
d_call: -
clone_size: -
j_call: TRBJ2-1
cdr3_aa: CASSAPRGRIRIEQFF
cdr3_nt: TGTGCCAGCAGCGCGCCTCGGGGGAGAATAAGGATTGAGCAGTTCTTC

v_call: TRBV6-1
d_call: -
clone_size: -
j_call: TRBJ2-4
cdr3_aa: CASSGTGRIAKNIQYF
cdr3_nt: TGTGCCAGCAGTGGGACTGGGCGGATAGCCAAAAACATTCAGTACTTC

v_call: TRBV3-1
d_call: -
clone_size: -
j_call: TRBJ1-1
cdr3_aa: CAGSQESSDGAFF
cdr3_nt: TGTGCCGGCAGCCAAGAGTCCAGCGACGGGGCTTTCTTT

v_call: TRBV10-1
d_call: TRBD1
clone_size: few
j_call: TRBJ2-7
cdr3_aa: CASSDPGQAYEQYF
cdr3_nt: TGCGCCAGCAGTGATCCCGGACAGGCCTACGAGCAGTACTTC

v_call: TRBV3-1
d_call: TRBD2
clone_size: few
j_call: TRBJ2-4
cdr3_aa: CASSQELAGARDIQYF
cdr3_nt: TGTGCCAGCAGCCAAGAGCTAGCGGGAGCGCGGGACATTCAGTACTTC

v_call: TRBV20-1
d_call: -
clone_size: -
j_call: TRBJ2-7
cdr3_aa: CSASRSRGAKRYEQYF
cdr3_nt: TGCAGTGCTAGCCGATCGAGGGGGGCCAAGAGGTACGAGCAGTACTTC

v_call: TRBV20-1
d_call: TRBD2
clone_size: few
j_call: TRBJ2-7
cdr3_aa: CSARDSSGRALGIHEQYF
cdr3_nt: TGCAGTGCTAGAGATAGTAGCGGGAGGGCCCTCGGAATCCACGAGCAGTACTTC

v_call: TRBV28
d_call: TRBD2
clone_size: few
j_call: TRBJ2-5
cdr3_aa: CASKEAGAIIETQYF
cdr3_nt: TGTGCCAGCAAAGAAGCGGGGGCCATCATAGAGACCCAGTACTTC

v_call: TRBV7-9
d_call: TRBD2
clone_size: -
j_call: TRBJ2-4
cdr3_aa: CASSATSERIQYF
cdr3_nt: TGTGCCAGCAGCGCCACTAGCGAGCGCATTCAGTACTTC

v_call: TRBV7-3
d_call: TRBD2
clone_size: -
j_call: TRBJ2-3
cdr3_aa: CASSQLGGASADTQYF
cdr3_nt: TGTGCCAGCAGCCAACTCGGGGGGGCGAGCGCAGATACGCAGTATTTT

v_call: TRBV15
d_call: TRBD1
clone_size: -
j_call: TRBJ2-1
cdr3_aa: CATSRTGIFNEQFF
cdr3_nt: TGTGCCACCAGCCGGACAGGGATCTTCAATGAGCAGTTCTTC

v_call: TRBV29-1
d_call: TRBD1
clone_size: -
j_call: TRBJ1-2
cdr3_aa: CSVTDRGYGYTF
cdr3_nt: TGCAGCGTTACTGACAGGGGATATGGCTACACCTTC

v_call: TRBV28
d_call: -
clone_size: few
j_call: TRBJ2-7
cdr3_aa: CASSSSPLRQSYEQYF
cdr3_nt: TGTGCCAGCAGTTCCTCTCCTCTTCGACAGTCATACGAGCAGTACTTC

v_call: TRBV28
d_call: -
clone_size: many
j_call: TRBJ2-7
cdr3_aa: CASSLVLYEQYF
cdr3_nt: TGTGCCAGCAGCTTAGTCCTCTACGAGCAGTACTTC

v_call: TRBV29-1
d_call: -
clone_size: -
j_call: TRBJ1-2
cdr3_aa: CSVAGSSRERGINYGYTF
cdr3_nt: TGCAGCGTTGCCGGGTCATCCAGGGAAAGGGGGATTAACTATGGCTACACCTTC

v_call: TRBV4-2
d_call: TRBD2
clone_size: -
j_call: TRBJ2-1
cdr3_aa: CASSQKAGGSNEQFF
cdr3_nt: TGTGCCAGCAGCCAGAAAGCGGGGGGGAGCAATGAGCAGTTCTTC

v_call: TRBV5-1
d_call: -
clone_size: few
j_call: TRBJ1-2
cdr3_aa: CASSPNQVGDYGYTF
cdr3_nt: TGCGCCAGCAGCCCCAACCAAGTAGGGGACTATGGCTACACCTTC

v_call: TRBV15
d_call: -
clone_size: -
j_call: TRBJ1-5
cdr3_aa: CATSRDGTEDQPQHF
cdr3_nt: TGTGCCACCAGCAGAGATGGGACGGAAGATCAGCCCCAGCATTTT

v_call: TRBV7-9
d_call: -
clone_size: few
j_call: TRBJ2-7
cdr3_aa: CASSWRDSSYEQYF
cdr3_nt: TGTGCCAGCAGCTGGAGGGACAGCTCCTACGAGCAGTACTTC

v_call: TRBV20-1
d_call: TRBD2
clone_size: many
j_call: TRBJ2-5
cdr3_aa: CSATSGQETQYF
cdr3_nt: TGCAGCGCAACTAGCGGCCAAGAGACCCAGTACTTC

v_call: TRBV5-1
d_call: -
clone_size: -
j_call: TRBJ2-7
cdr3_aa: CASSLSARAYERYF
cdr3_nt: TGCGCCAGCAGCTTGTCGGCCAGGGCCTACGAGCGGTACTTC

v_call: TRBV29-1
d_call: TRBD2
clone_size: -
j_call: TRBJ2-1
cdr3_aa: CSVDGGGNEQFF
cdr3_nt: TGCAGCGTTGATGGCGGGGGCAATGAGCAGTTCTTC

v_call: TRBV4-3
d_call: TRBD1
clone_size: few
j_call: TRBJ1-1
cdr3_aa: CASSQDSGQGTFF
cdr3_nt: TGCGCCAGCAGCCAAGATAGTGGACAGGGTACTTTCTTT

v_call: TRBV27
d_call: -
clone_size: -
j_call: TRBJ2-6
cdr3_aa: CASSLKAAGANVLTF
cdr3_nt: TGTGCCAGCAGTTTAAAGGCAGCTGGGGCCAACGTCCTGACTTTC

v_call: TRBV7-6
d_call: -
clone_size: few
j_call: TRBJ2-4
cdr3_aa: CASSLGEPKNIQYF
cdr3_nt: TGTGCCAGCAGCTTAGGGGAACCCAAAAACATTCAGTACTTC

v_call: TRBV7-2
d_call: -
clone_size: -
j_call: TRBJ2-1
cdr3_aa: CHVDRYNEQFF
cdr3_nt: TGCCATGTCGACAGGTACAATGAGCAGTTCTTC

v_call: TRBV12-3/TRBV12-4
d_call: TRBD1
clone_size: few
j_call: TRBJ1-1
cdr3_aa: CASSYQGAEAFF
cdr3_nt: TGTGCCAGCAGTTACCAGGGGGCTGAAGCTTTCTTT

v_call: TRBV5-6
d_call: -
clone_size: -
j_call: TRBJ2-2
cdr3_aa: CASSFQVNTGELFF
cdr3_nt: TGTGCCAGCAGCTTCCAGGTGAACACCGGGGAGCTGTTTTTT

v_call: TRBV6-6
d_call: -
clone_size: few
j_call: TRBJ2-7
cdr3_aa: CASTSPDTPYEQYF
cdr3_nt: TGTGCCAGCACCTCACCCGACACCCCCTACGAGCAGTACTTC

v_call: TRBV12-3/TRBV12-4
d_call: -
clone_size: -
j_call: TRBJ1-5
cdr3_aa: CTSSLNYGDLSQPQHF
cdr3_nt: TGTACCAGCAGTTTAAATTACGGAGACCTCAGTCAGCCCCAGCATTTT

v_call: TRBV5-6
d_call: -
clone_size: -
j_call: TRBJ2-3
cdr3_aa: CASSLENGDTQYF
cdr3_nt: TGTGCCAGCAGCCTGGAGAACGGAGATACGCAGTATTTT

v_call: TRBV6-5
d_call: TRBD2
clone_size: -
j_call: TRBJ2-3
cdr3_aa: CASSYSASGHTDTQYF
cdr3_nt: TGTGCCAGCAGTTACTCGGCTAGCGGGCACACAGATACGCAGTATTTT

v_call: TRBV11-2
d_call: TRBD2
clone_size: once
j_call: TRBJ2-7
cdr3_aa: CASSMTSGYEQYF
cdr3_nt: TGTGCCAGCAGCATGACTAGCGGGTACGAGCAGTACTTC

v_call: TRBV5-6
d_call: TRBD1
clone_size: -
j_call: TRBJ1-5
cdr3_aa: CASSRGTGNQPQHF
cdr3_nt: TGTGCCAGCAGCCGCGGGACAGGGAATCAGCCCCAGCATTTT

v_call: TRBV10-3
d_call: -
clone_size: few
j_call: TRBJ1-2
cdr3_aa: CATRRDYGYTF
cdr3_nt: TGTGCCACACGACGAGACTATGGCTACACCTTC

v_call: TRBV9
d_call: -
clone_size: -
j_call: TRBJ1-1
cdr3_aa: CASSAIGGGQNTEAFF
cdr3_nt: TGTGCCAGCAGCGCGATAGGGGGGGGGCAGAACACTGAAGCTTTCTTT

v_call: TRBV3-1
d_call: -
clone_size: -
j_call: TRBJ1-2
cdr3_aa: CASSQVAGPYGYTF
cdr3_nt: TGTGCCAGCAGCCAAGTGGCTGGACCCTATGGCTACACCTTC

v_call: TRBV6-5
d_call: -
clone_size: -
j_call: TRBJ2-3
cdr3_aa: CASSYRRGKRTDTQYF
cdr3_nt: TGTGCCAGCAGTTACCGGAGGGGGAAAAGAACAGATACGCAGTATTTT

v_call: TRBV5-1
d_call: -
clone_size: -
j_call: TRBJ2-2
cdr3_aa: CASSLVPMGPGELFF
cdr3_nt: TGCGCCAGCAGCTTGGTCCCGATGGGTCCCGGGGAGCTGTTTTTT

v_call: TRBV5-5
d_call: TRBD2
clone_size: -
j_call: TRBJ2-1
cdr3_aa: CASNQEGLAGLVAYNEQFF
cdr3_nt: TGTGCCAGCAATCAGGAGGGTCTAGCGGGATTGGTGGCCTACAATGAGCAGTTCTTC

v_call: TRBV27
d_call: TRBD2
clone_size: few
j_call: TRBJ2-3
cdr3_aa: CASKPSGRLDTQYF
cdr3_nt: TGTGCCAGCAAGCCTAGCGGGAGATTAGATACGCAGTATTTT

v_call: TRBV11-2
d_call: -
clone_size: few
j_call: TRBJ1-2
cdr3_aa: CASSLDASRNYGYTF
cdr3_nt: TGTGCCAGCAGCTTAGATGCGTCACGGAACTATGGCTACACCTTC

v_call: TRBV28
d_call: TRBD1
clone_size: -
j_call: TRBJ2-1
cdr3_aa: CASRDRGVNEQFF
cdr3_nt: TGTGCCAGCCGGGACAGGGGAGTCAATGAGCAGTTCTTC

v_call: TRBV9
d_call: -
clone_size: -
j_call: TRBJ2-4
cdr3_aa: CASSPGIGKNIQYF
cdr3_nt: TGTGCCAGCAGCCCCGGTATAGGCAAAAACATTCAGTACTTC

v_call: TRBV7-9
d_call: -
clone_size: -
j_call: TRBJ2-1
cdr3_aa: CASSSPGPREQFF
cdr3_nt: TGTGCCAGCAGCTCTCCGGGTCCCCGGGAGCAGTTCTTC

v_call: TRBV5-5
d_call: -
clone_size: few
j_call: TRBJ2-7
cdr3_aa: CASTPVGGKDYEQYF
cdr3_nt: TGTGCCAGCACCCCCGTGGGGGGAAAAGACTACGAGCAGTACTTC

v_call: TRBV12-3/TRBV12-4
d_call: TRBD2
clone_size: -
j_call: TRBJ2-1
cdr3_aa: CASRITSGTYNEQFF
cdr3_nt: TGTGCCAGCAGAATAACTAGCGGAACTTACAATGAGCAGTTCTTC

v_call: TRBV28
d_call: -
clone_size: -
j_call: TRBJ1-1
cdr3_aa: CASSFSRSGNTEAFF
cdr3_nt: TGTGCCAGCAGTTTCTCCCGTTCCGGTAACACTGAAGCTTTCTTT